This paragraph covers one T cell receptor (beta chain) sequence. A much larger clonotype is one base distant, so this may be a read error. Germline CDR1 SGHRS, CDR2 YFSETQ. The CDR3 loop spans 13 amino acids. TCRdb fed the RT-PCR reads into MiXCR, producing one record per CDR3 protein. The data show more than 550,000 distinct CDR3 sequences, 11% to 15% seen once. The chain has TRBV5-1 and TRBJ2-1; D is possibly TRBD2 (5 bases). The TCR sequence derives from a female donor in good health, serving as a healthy control. Sequencing was performed on memory CD4+ T cells from blood. CDR3 loop: CASKLGGYNDQFF. The CDR3 nucleotides read TGCGCCAGCAAACTAGGAGGATACAATGATCAGTTCTTC.